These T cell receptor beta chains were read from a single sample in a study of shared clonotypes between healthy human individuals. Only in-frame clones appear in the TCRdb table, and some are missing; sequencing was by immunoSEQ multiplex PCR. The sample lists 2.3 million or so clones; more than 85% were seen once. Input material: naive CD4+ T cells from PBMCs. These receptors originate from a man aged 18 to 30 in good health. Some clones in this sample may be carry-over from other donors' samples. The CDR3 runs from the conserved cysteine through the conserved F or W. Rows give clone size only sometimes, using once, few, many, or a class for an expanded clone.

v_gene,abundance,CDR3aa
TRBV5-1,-,CASSRTSSQETQYF
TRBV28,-,CASIIRTGGEAFF
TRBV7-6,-,CASSLATGTGATSYGYTF
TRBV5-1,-,CASRSGLAYNEQFF
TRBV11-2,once,CASSLGRGGDTQYF
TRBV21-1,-,CASILGLAEVYEQYF
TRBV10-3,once,CAISNPGLAGNEQFF
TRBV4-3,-,CASSQELGPYEQYF
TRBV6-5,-,CASREDRGETQYF
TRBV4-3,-,CASSQEGWGTDTQYF
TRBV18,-,CASSPPGGTEAFF
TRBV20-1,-,CSATTTDTQYF
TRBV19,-,CASSSHEQLYGYTF
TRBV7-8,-,CASSLVRQPQHF
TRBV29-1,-,CSASGPRLYGYTF
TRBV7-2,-,CASVRGLAGELFF